These T cell receptor beta chains were read from a single sample in a study of shared T cell receptors in the human thymus. Some clones are missing from TCRdb's copy, which holds only in-frame ones; the method was immunoSEQ multiplex PCR. The sample yields 630,000 or so clones, about 87% seen once. This sample was also put to use in a study of human thymus T cells.

The sample was thymocytes. The receptor set was obtained from a boy younger than two with a congenital heart defect. Each CDR3 is given with its conserved first and last residue. The D gene is left open where the match is weak. Size is omitted from some rows. Given values are once, few, many or a class for expanded clones.

>.|TRBJ2-7|TRBV2|15|.
CASTARIADTYEQYF
TGTGCCAGCACCGCCCGTATAGCGGACACCTACGAGCAGTACTTC
>.|TRBJ1-2|TRBV6-1|13|.
CASSEAAGHGYTF
TGTGCCAGCAGTGAAGCCGCAGGGCATGGCTACACCTTC
>.|TRBJ1-5|TRBV7-2|15|.
CASRSQGNSNQPQHF
TGTGCCAGCAGATCACAGGGTAATAGCAATCAGCCCCAGCATTTT
>.|TRBJ2-7|TRBV10-3|13|TRBD1
CAATGQGTYEQYF
TGTGCCGCGACCGGACAGGGTACCTACGAGCAGTACTTC
>.|TRBJ2-3|TRBV4-3|15|TRBD1
CASSQTGTDGNTQYF
TGCGCCAGCAGCCAAACCGGGACAGACGGAAATACGCAGTATTTT
>.|TRBJ2-3|TRBV6-1|15|.
CASSGAPEGPDTQYF
TGTGCCAGCAGTGGGGCTCCCGAGGGCCCAGATACGCAGTATTTT
>.|TRBJ2-1|TRBV11-3|18|TRBD2
CASSLDSASGRSYNEQFF
TGTGCCAGCAGCTTAGATTCGGCTAGCGGGAGGTCATACAATGAGCAGTTCTTC
>.|TRBJ1-2|TRBV28|14|.
CASSTHPGVYGYTF
TGTGCCAGCAGTACCCATCCAGGGGTCTATGGCTACACCTTC
>.|TRBJ2-1|TRBV4-2|19|.
CASSQDELSYRFSYNEQFF
TGTGCCAGCAGCCAAGATGAACTATCCTACAGGTTCTCCTACAATGAGCAGTTCTTC
>.|TRBJ2-7|TRBV28|18|TRBD2
CASSLRFRTSGDSYEQYF
TGTGCCAGCAGTTTACGATTTCGGACTAGCGGGGATTCCTACGAGCAGTACTTC
>.|TRBJ1-3|TRBV27|15|TRBD1
CASMDRARSGNTIYF
TGTGCCAGCATGGACAGGGCTCGCTCTGGAAACACCATATATTTT
>once|TRBJ2-3|TRBV10-1|17|TRBD2
CASSEEASGSGADTQYF
TGCGCCAGCAGTGAGGAAGCTAGCGGGAGTGGGGCAGATACGCAGTATTTT
>.|TRBJ2-1|TRBV28|15|TRBD1
CASTVQGVKVNEQFF
TGTGCCAGCACGGTACAGGGGGTAAAGGTAAATGAGCAGTTCTTC
>.|TRBJ2-7|TRBV6-6|15|TRBD1
CASSKQTGGDYEQYF
TGTGCCAGCAGTAAGCAGACAGGGGGGGACTACGAGCAGTACTTC
>.|TRBJ1-5|TRBV10-2|17|.
CASSESRLPYSNQPQHF
TGCGCCAGCAGTGAGAGCAGGCTCCCCTATAGCAATCAGCCCCAGCATTTT
>.|TRBJ2-7|TRBV9|10|TRBD2
CAASGGEQYF
TGTGCCGCCTCGGGGGGCGAGCAGTACTTC
>.|TRBJ2-7|TRBV10-3|18|TRBD2
CAISESTPLAGEQYEQYF
TGTGCCATCAGTGAGTCCACTCCACTAGCGGGAGAACAATACGAGCAGTACTTC
>.|TRBJ1-2|TRBV9|15|TRBD1
CASRLEGGENYGYTF
TGTGCCAGCAGGCTGGAAGGGGGCGAGAACTATGGCTACACCTTC
>.|TRBJ1-2|TRBV19|17|.
CASLDRANNYPNYGYTF
TGTGCCAGTCTGGACAGAGCGAACAACTACCCTAACTATGGCTACACCTTC
>.|TRBJ2-2|TRBV6-1|18|TRBD2
CASSATTSGETNTGELFF
TGTGCCAGCAGTGCTACGACTAGCGGGGAAACGAACACCGGGGAGCTGTTTTTT
>few|TRBJ2-7|TRBV5-1|13|.
CASSFSAGYEQYF
TGCGCCAGCAGCTTCTCGGCAGGATACGAGCAGTACTTC
>.|TRBJ1-2|TRBV5-1|14|TRBD1
CASSAEGQSYGYTF
TGCGCCAGCAGTGCGGAGGGACAGAGCTATGGCTACACCTTC
>.|TRBJ2-7|TRBV6-5|14|.
CASSSEDRAYEQYF
TGTGCCAGCAGTTCCGAGGACAGAGCCTACGAGCAGTACTTC
>.|TRBJ1-5|TRBV28|17|.
CASSLGEGDYSNQPQHF
TGTGCCAGCAGTTTAGGGGAGGGGGACTATAGCAATCAGCCCCAGCATTTT
>.|TRBJ2-3|TRBV9|13|.
CASSVSRVDTQYF
TGTGCCAGCAGCGTTTCCAGGGTGGATACGCAGTATTTT
>once|TRBJ2-1|TRBV2|13|.
CARGRSSYNEQFF
TGTGCCAGGGGGCGCAGCTCCTACAATGAGCAGTTCTTC
>.|TRBJ2-3|TRBV5-8|10|.
CASSFFAQYF
TGTGCCAGCAGCTTTTTCGCGCAGTATTTT
>.|TRBJ2-1|TRBV5-4|15|TRBD2
CASSSTAGEENEQFF
TGTGCCAGCAGCTCCACCGCGGGAGAGGAAAATGAGCAGTTCTTC
>.|TRBJ2-5|TRBV6-1|14|.
CASRDEASRETQYF
TGTGCCAGCAGAGATGAGGCTAGCCGGGAGACCCAGTACTTC
>.|TRBJ2-3|TRBV6-6|14|.
CASRPQGTLDTQYF
TGTGCCAGCAGACCACAGGGCACGCTTGATACGCAGTATTTT
>.|TRBJ2-3|TRBV15|18|.
CATSTQTGGSPSTDTQYF
TGTGCCACCAGCACGCAGACCGGGGGATCCCCAAGCACAGATACGCAGTATTTT
>.|TRBJ1-2|TRBV5-1|14|TRBD1
CASSRDSSNYGYTF
TGCGCCAGCAGCAGGGACAGTTCTAACTATGGCTACACCTTC